This T cell receptor beta chain comes out of a study of blood T cells in healthy people across ages. V dropped 5 bases and J dropped 5; count of bases not matched to a gene: 10. The CDR3 extends over 16 amino acids. The germline gives CDR1 SGHAT, CDR2 FQNNGV. Collection of 8.5 to 10 milliliters of peripheral blood was performed for each donor. Using a J-beta primer mix together with a sample-barcoded 5' primer, a second PCR was run for about 6 to 12 cycles. TCRdb redid the calling of the 5' RACE reads with MiXCR, one entry per CDR3 protein. The sample gives over a million distinct CDR3 sequences, almost 60% of which show up once; more than 6% is in the top ten.

The sequence was collected from a man younger than 35 in good health. The V call is TRBV11-2, the J call TRBJ2-1, with TRBD1 identical over 9 bases. Sequencing used blood. Here the CDR3 reads CASSRTGGAPNNEQFF. CDR3 DNA sequence: TGTGCCAGCAGCCGAACAGGGGGCGCTCCTAACAATGAGCAGTTCTTC. The full variable domain, its missing parts supplied by reference TRBV11-2 and TRBJ2-1, is EAGVAQSPRYKIIEKRQSVAFWCNPISGHATLYWYQQILGQGPKLLIQFQNNGVVDDSQLPKDRFSAERLKGVDSTLKIQPAKLEDSAVYLCASSRTGGAPNNEQFFGPGTRLTVL.